Reported below is one TCR beta chain. The antigen remains undetermined. Germline CDR1 is SEHNR and CDR2 is FQNEAQ (reference sequence). The CDR3 sequence is 12 residues long. V shed 9 bases and J 2 bases; nucleotides not matched to a gene: 4. Treatment of the sample: around 19 received Ad26.COV2.S at low or high dose, single or two shots; about five received placebo; per-sample allocation not given. Samples analyzed were those drawn on day 63 after the first vaccine or placebo injection. Wuhan-strain SARS-CoV-2 spike was expressed by the Ad26 vector that made up the vaccine. Clones were sequenced by immunoSEQ multiplex PCR, and TCRdb holds only the in-frame ones, with some missing. The sample shows about 400,000 clones, about nine tenths of them seen only once. These data belong to a study of Ad26.COV2.S vaccination and SARS-CoV-2 variants. Study results and caveats: An underestimation of total T cell responses may have resulted from the TCR breadth and depth analyses. Following vaccination, spike-specific CD8+ and CD4+ T cell responses reportedly exhibited substantial breadth.

Here the sequenced sample was peripheral blood, taken in a trial of Ad26.COV2.S vaccine versus placebo. The receptor comes from a person between 18 and 59 years old who received the Ad26.COV2.S COVID-19 vaccine or a placebo. The chain has TRBV7-9 and TRBJ2-7, with 7 bases identical to TRBD1. The CDR3 spells CASGQDTYEQYF. In nucleotides, the CDR3 is TGTGCCAGTGGACAGGACACCTACGAGCAGTACTTC.